The 18 T cell receptor beta chains below all came from one sample that was sequenced in a study of T cells after yellow fever vaccination. TCRdb processed the 5' RACE reads anew with MiXCR; each CDR3 protein has one entry. The data show some 300,000 distinct CDR3 sequences, with around 9.3% seen just once and approximately 3.5% held by the top ten. The input for sequencing was CD4+ T cells sorted from PBMCs, taken 5 days after the yellow fever booster vaccination. Receptors were obtained from a man aged 18 to 30 who received the YFV17D yellow fever vaccine.

This rearrangement joins TRBV7-3 to TRBJ2-3; D may correspond to TRBD1 or TRBD2 (5 bases each). CDR1 and CDR2 from the germline V gene are SGHTA and FQGTGA. Trimming shortened V by 5 bases and J by 8 bases, and 14 bases separated the two germline ends. The CDR3 extends over 13 amino acids. In DNA form, the CDR3 reads TGTGCCAGCAGCATGGGGACCCTAGGTACGCAGTATTTT. It codes for CASSMGTLGTQYF.

The rearrangement joins TRBV6-1 to TRBJ1-2, with D possibly TRBD1 on 6 matching bases. V was clipped by 8 bases and J by 6 bases, with 19 bases between them. Germline CDR1 MNHNS, CDR2 SASEGT. This CDR3 comprises 14 residues. The DNA for the CDR3 is TGTGCCAGCCGACGGACGGGGGCTTACCATGGCTACACCTTC. This sequence encodes CASRRTGAYHGYTF.

The genes are TRBV11-3 and TRBJ2-5; TRBD2 matches 8 bases. Germline V gene lookup returns CDR1 SGHNT and CDR2 YENEEA. The CDR3 loop spans 15 amino acids. With 4 bases clipped from V and 4 bases from J, the junction kept 8 bases outside the gene matches. The CDR3 DNA is TGTGCCAGCAGCTCGGGGACTAGTTTATCAGAGACCCAGTACTTC. It translates to CASSSGTSLSETQYF.

This sequence joins TRBV5-1 and TRBJ2-3; D may match TRBD1 or TRBD2 (7 bases each). V lost 6 bases to trimming and J lost 4 bases, with 12 bases between them. CDR1 is SGHRS, CDR2 YFSETQ, per germline. This CDR3 has 13 residues. CDR3 sequence (DNA): TGCGCCAGCATACCAGGGGGGGCAGATACGCAGTATTTT. The encoded protein is CASIPGGADTQYF.

This clonotype was observed a few times. The gene calls are TRBV24-1 and TRBJ2-2; TRBD2 matches 10 bases. The length of the CDR3 is 17 residues. Germline V gene data show CDR1 as KGHDR and CDR2 as SFDVKD. The trim removed 9 bases at V and 1 base at J, leaving 10 bases unmatched. The chain's CDR3 is CATGQSSGGKNTGELFF. As DNA, the CDR3 is TGTGCCACCGGGCAATCTAGCGGGGGAAAGAACACCGGGGAGCTGTTTTTT.

This clonotype was counted many times. The chain joins TRBV14 to TRBJ2-3; the D is unclear. Germline loops: CDR1 SGHDN, CDR2 FVKESK. The CDR3 extends over 11 amino acids. V dropped 6 bases and J dropped 5 bases, with 6 bases sitting between them. Here the CDR3 DNA reads TGTGCCAGCAGGGCGAGAGATACGCAGTATTTT. Its translation: CASRARDTQYF. Looking up the rest from reference TRBV14 and TRBJ2-3 gives the full variable domain: EAGVTQFPSHSVIEKGQTVTLRCDPISGHDNLYWYRRVMGKEIKFLLHFVKESKQDESGMPNNRFLAERTGGTYSTLKVQPAELEDSGVYFCASRARDTQYFGPGTRLTVL.

The chain uses TRBV5-1 and TRBJ2-3; D is perhaps TRBD2 (5 bases). The CDR3 totals 16 residues. CDR1 is SGHRS, CDR2 YFSETQ, per germline. V was cut by 3 bases and J by 2 bases, with 16 bases left in between. Written as DNA, the CDR3 is TGCGCCAGCAGCTCTGGTACCCTAGCAGACACAGATACGCAGTATTTT. It codes for CASSSGTLADTDTQYF.

This clonotype showed up just a few times. One end of the junction fails to match germline, which may point to a read error. This sequence joins TRBV7-7 and TRBJ2-2; D perhaps matches TRBD1 (5 bases). The germline CDR1 and CDR2 sequences are SSHAT and FNYEAQ (reference sequence). The CDR3 sequence is 14 residues long. The CDR3 DNA reads as TGTGCTAGCAGCTTAGCCGAGGACAACCTAGAGCTGTTTTTT. This encodes CASSLAEDNLELFF.

Only a few counts were recorded for this clonotype. This chain connects TRBV6-5 to TRBJ2-7; 7 positions agree with TRBD2. Germline lookup yields CDR1 MNHEY and CDR2 SVGAGI. The CDR3 is 13 amino acids. V lost 5 bases and J lost 7; bases outside the gene matches: 8. The CDR3 DNA sequence: TGTGCCAGCAGTCCTCGGACTAGAGGGGAGCAGTACGTC. Encoded protein: CASSPRTRGEQYV.

This clonotype has more than one count but fewer than ten. V and J are TRBV5-1 and TRBJ2-3; 9 positions agree with TRBD1. Trimming cost V 4 bases and J 6 bases; bases outside gene matches: 6. CDR3 length: 14 amino acids. The germline CDR1 and CDR2 sequences are SGHRS and YFSETQ. Written as DNA, the CDR3 is TGCGCCAGCAGCCCGGGGACAGGGAGGGATACGCAGTATTTT. Amino acid sequence: CASSPGTGRDTQYF.

In its sample, this clonotype was seen a few times. The chain employs TRBV30 and TRBJ1-5; D gene unclear. The CDR3 loop spans 11 amino acids. The V and J ends lost 3 bases and 12 bases respectively, with 12 bases between them. Germline CDR1 and CDR2: GTSNPN and SVGIG (reference sequence). Here the CDR3 reads CAWSESEVQHF. CDR3 DNA sequence: TGTGCCTGGAGCGAGTCGGAGGTCCAGCATTTT.

This clonotype was recorded a few times. CDR3: CSARTSGGVELFF. Written as DNA, the CDR3 is TGCAGTGCTAGGACTAGCGGGGGGGTAGAGCTGTTTTTT. The chain uses TRBV20-1 and TRBJ2-2; 14 nucleotides line up with TRBD2. Looked up from germline, CDR1 is DFQATT and CDR2 is SNEGSKA (reference sequence). This CDR3 has 13 residues. V dropped 3 bases and J dropped 11; count of bases not matched to a gene: 2.

Relative to its sample, this clonotype is medium-sized (0.01 to 0.1%). This chain uses TRBV7-2 with TRBJ2-3; perhaps TRBD1 as D (5 bases). The V and J ends lost 4 bases and 5 bases respectively, with 13 bases between them. Germline V gene sequence: CDR1 SGHTA, CDR2 FQGNSA. The CDR3 length is 14 residues. CDR3 sequence reads: CASSSTRVGDTQYF. The CDR3 bases are TGTGCCAGCAGCTCGACCAGGGTCGGAGATACGCAGTATTTT.

This clonotype has more than one count but fewer than ten. The chain combines TRBV10-3 with TRBJ2-5, with 7 bases aligning to TRBD2. Per the germline V gene, CDR1 is ENHRY and CDR2 is SYGVKD. This CDR3 comprises 13 residues. J was trimmed by 5 bases and V by 6 bases; bases with no gene match: 6. CDR3 bases: TGTGCCATCAGAATCAGGGAGGGGGAGACCCAGTACTTC. This gives the protein CAIRIREGETQYF.

The sample holds a few counts of this clonotype. The rearrangement links TRBV5-1 to TRBJ1-3; D gene ambiguous. Trimming shortened V by 0 bases and J by 0 bases, and 7 bases separated the two germline ends. The CDR3 is made up of 15 amino acids. Germline CDR1 SGHRS, CDR2 YFSETQ. The CDR3 is CASSLAGISGNTIYF. CDR3 nucleotides: TGCGCCAGCAGCTTGGCGGGAATCTCTGGAAACACCATATATTTT. Together with reference TRBV5-1 and TRBJ1-3, the CDR3 gives the full variable domain: KAGVTQTPRYLIKTRGQQVTLSCSPISGHRSVSWYQQTPGQGLQFLFEYFSETQRNKGNFPGRFSGRQFSNSRSEMNVSTLELGDSALYLCASSLAGISGNTIYFGEGSWLTVV.

This clonotype has a handful of counts. The rearrangement uses TRBV5-1 and TRBJ1-2, with unresolved D. Germline values: CDR1 SGHRS, CDR2 YFSETQ. The V gene lost 5 bases and the J gene lost 0 bases, with 8 bases spanning the gap. This CDR3 comprises 13 residues. The DNA of the CDR3 is TGCGCCAGCAGTGACTTAGCTAACTATGGCTACACCTTC. Its translation is CASSDLANYGYTF.

The rearrangement links TRBV18 to TRBJ2-3; weak D call: TRBD2 (5 bases). This CDR3 spans 15 amino acids. Trimming left V 2 bases short and J 2 bases short, with 11 bases between. Germline CDR1 and CDR2: KGHSH and LQKENI. In DNA form, the CDR3 reads TGTGCCAGCTCACCATCGACCGGGAACACAGATACGCAGTATTTT. Amino acids: CASSPSTGNTDTQYF.

In this sample, this clonotype turned up a few times. The chain couples TRBV7-2 to TRBJ2-3; 15 bases align to TRBD2. Per germline, CDR1 SGHTA and CDR2 FQGNSA. The CDR3 totals 17 residues. The V and J ends lost 3 bases and 6 bases, in that order; junction bases with no gene match: 7. CDR3 DNA: TGTGCCAGCAGCTTCGACGGACTAGCGGGGGGGCAGGATACGCAGTATTTT. Translated, it gives CASSFDGLAGGQDTQYF.